The sequence of this T cell receptor beta chain was determined in a study of blood T cell repertoires in COVID-19. Study-level background: Donors in the United States, Italy and Spain gave samples during acute or convalescent COVID-19.

Germline V gene lookup returns CDR1 SEHNR and CDR2 FQNEAQ (reference sequence). Trimming took off 7 bases at V and 11 bases at J, with 17 bases between the two ends. This CDR3 comprises 12 residues. Source study methods: Amplification of reference gene primers was used by the study to estimate nucleated cell counts. The repertoire was sequenced with immunoSEQ multiplex PCR; TCRdb's copy has only in-frame clones and lacks some. V, J and clone size are taken as reported in that table, and D and trimming were inferred from the DNA itself. The repertoire has approximately 280,000 clones, approximately 85% of them found once; the top ten carry approximately 10%.

Sequencing used peripheral blood. This chain links TRBV7-9 with TRBJ1-1; D call uncertain. The receptor comes from a woman in her 70s with acute or convalescent COVID-19. As DNA, the CDR3 is TGTGCCAGCACCGAACTGCCGAGGCCCGCTTTCTTT. Residues: CASTELPRPAFF.